The source of this T cell receptor (beta chain) is a study of OX40 agonist ivuxolimab in advanced cancers. Study-level background: Patients received ivuxolimab, an agonistic anti-OX40 (CD134) antibody. The eligibility criteria allowed prior anti-PD-1, anti-PD-L1 or anti-CTLA-4 therapy, and 40% had some.

Assay: immunoSEQ multiplex PCR; the TCRdb copy retains only in-frame clones and omits some. The sample contains just under 95,000 clones, around 87% of which appear only once. V gave up 5 bases and J gave up 3 bases, with 12 bases separating them. The CDR3 extends over 15 amino acids. The germline gives CDR1 SGHRS, CDR2 YFSETQ. Whole-study results and caveats: No antigen was identified for the clonally expanded peripheral T cells. Clonal expansion from baseline to week 6 occurred in both CD4+ and CD8+ T cells.

Points on this clone: Its antigen is not identified.

The chain has TRBV5-1 and TRBJ2-6; a possible D gene is TRBD2 (5 bases). The source was CD4+ or CD8+ T cells sorted from blood, collected in a trial of the OX40 agonist ivuxolimab. This TCR was recovered from an adult with an advanced solid tumor such as melanoma, head and neck, liver or kidney cancer. The CDR3 protein is CASRPLGVGANVLTF. The CDR3 DNA reads TGCGCCAGCAGGCCCCTCGGGGTTGGGGCCAACGTCCTGACTTTC.